The source of this T cell receptor beta chain is a study of T cell responses to AZD1222 COVID-19 vaccine. Study as a whole: Combined were second doses at about 4 or about 12 weeks.

About this clone itself: Its antigen is as yet unknown.

Some clones are missing from TCRdb's copy, which holds only in-frame ones; the method was immunoSEQ multiplex PCR. Of fewer than 120,000 clones listed, approximately 90% are singletons. This CDR3 has 18 amino acids. Trimming at V came to 2 bases and at J to 6 bases, leaving 13 bases not matched to a gene. CDR1 KGHSH and CDR2 LQKENI come from the germline V gene. Study-wide results and limits: It should be noted that donors were predominantly white British and more often female, and clonal diversity was possibly underestimated.

This chain connects TRBV18 to TRBJ2-3; TRBD2 matches at 11 bases. The sample was peripheral blood, taken on day 0 of AZD1222 vaccination. The receptor comes from an adult in good health. CDR3 bases: TGTGCCAGCTCACCATCTTCTTCAGGACTAGCGGGTCATGATACGCAGTATTTT. Residues: CASSPSSSGLAGHDTQYF. Filled out from reference TRBV18 and TRBJ2-3, the complete variable domain reads NAGVMQNPRHLVRRRGQEARLRCSPMKGHSHVYWYRQLPEEGLKFMVYLQKENIIDESGMPKERFSAEFPKEGPSILRIQQVVRGDSAAYFCASSPSSSGLAGHDTQYFGPGTRLTVL.